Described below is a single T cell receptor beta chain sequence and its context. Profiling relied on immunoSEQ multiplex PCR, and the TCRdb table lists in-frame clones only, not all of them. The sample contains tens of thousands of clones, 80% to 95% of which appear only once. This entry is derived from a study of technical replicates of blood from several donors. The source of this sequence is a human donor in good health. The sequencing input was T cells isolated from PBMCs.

CDR3 residues: CASSLPPGPRLFF. The CDR3 nucleotides are TGTGCCAGCAGCTTGCCGCCAGGGCCGAGACTGTTTTTT. The chain links TRBV11-2 to TRBJ1-4, with D possibly being TRBD1 (5 bases). CDR3 size: 13 residues. Deletions cut 3 bases from V and 13 bases from J, with 15 bases between. CDR1 is SGHAT and CDR2 is FQNNGV in the germline V gene.